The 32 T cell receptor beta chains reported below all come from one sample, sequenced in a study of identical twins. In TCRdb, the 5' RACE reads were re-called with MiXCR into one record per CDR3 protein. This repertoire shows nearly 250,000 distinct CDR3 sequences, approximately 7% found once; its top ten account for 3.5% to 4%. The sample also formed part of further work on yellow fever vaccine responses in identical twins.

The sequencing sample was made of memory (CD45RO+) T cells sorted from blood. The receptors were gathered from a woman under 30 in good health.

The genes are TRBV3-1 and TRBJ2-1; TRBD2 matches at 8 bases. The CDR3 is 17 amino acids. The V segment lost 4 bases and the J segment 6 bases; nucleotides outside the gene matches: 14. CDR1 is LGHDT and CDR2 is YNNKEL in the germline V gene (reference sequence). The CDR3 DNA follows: TGTGCCAGCAGCCTCACCAATCGTCCGGGGGGGGGCAATGAGCAGTTCTTC. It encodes CASSLTNRPGGGNEQFF.

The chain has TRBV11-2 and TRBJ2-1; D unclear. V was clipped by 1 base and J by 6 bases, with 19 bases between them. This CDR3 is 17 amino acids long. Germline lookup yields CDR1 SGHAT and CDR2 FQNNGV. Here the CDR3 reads CASSLGEVGPRSNEQFF. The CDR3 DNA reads TGTGCCAGCAGCTTAGGTGAGGTGGGTCCCCGCAGCAATGAGCAGTTCTTC.

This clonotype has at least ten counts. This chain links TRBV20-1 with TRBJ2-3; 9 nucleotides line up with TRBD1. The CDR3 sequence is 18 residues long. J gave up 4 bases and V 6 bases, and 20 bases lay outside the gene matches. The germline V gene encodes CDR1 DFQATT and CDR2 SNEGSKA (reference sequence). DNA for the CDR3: TGCAGTGCCCTGGTCCCCCGTTACAGGGGGCCGTTTTCAGATACGCAGTATTTT. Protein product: CSALVPRYRGPFSDTQYF.

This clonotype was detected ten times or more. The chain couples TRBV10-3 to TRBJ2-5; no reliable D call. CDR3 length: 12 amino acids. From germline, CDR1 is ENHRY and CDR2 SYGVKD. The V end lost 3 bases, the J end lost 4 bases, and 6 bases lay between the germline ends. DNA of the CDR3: TGTGCCATCAGTGATTTAGCAGAGACCCAGTACTTC. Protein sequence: CAISDLAETQYF.

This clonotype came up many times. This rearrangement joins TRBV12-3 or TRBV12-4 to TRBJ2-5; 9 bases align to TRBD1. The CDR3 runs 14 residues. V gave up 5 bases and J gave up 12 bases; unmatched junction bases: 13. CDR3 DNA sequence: TGTGCCAGCAGTCCTGGGGACAGGGTTGTTGACGAGTACTTC. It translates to CASSPGDRVVDEYF.

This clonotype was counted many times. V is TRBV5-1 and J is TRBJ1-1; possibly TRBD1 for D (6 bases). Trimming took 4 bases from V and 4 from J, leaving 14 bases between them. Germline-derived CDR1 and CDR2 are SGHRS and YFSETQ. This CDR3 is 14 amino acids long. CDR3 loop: CASSTGGSGTEAFF. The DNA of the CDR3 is TGCGCCAGCAGCACCGGGGGCTCAGGCACTGAAGCTTTCTTT.

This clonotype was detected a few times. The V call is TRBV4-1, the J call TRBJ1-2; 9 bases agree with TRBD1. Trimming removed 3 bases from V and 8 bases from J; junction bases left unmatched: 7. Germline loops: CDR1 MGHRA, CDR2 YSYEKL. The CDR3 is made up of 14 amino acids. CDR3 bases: TGCGCCAGCAGCCAGGCCACAGGGGGCTGGGGCTACACCTTC. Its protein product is CASSQATGGWGYTF.

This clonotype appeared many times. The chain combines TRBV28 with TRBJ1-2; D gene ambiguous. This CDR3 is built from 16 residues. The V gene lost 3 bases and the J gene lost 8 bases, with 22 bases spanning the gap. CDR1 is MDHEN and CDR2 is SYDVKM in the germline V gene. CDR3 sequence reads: CASSFRGTALVRGYTF. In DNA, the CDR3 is TGTGCCAGCAGTTTTCGGGGTACAGCTCTAGTACGAGGCTACACCTTC.

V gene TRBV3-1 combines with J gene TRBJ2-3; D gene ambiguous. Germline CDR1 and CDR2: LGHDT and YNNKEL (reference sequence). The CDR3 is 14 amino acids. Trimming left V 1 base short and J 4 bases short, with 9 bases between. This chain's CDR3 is CASSQGVPSDTQYF. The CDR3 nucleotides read TGTGCCAGCAGCCAAGGGGTTCCATCAGATACGCAGTATTTT.

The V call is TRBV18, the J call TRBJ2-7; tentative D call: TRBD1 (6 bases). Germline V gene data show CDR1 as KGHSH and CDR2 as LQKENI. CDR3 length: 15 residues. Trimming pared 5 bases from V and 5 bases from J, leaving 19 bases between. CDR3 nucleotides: TGTGCCAGCTCAGGCCGGGCCCAGGGGAGTGACGAGCAGTACTTC. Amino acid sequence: CASSGRAQGSDEQYF. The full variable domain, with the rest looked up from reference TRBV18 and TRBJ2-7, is NAGVMQNPRHLVRRRGQEARLRCSPMKGHSHVYWYRQLPEEGLKFMVYLQKENIIDESGMPKERFSAEFPKEGPSILRIQQVVRGDSAAYFCASSGRAQGSDEQYFGPGTRLTVT.

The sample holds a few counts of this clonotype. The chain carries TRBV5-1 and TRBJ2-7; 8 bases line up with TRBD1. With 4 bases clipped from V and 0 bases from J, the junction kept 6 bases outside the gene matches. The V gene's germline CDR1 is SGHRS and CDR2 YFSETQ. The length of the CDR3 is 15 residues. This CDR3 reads CASSRGQGDSYEQYF. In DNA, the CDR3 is TGCGCCAGCAGCCGTGGACAGGGTGACTCCTACGAGCAGTACTTC.

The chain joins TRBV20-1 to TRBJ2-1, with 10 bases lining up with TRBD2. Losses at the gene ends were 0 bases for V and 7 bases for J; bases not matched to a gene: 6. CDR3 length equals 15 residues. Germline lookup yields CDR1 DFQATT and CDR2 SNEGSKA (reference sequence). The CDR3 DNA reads TGCAGTGCTAGAGATCTAGCGGGAGCGGTTAATGAGCAGTTCTTC. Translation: CSARDLAGAVNEQFF.

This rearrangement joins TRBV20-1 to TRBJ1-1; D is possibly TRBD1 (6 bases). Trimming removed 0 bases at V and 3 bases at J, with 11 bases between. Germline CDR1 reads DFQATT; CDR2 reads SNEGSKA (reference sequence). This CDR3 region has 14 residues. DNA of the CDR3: TGCAGTGCTAGAGATCGGGACAAATACACTGAAGCTTTCTTT. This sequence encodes CSARDRDKYTEAFF.

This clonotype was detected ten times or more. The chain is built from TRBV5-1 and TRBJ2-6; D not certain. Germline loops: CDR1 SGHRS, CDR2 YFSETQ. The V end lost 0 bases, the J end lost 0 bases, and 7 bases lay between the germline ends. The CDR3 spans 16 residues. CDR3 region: CASSLADNSGANVLTF. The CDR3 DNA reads TGCGCCAGCAGCTTGGCAGACAACTCTGGGGCCAACGTCCTGACTTTC. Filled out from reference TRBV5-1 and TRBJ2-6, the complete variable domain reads KAGVTQTPRYLIKTRGQQVTLSCSPISGHRSVSWYQQTPGQGLQFLFEYFSETQRNKGNFPGRFSGRQFSNSRSEMNVSTLELGDSALYLCASSLADNSGANVLTFGAGSRLTVL.

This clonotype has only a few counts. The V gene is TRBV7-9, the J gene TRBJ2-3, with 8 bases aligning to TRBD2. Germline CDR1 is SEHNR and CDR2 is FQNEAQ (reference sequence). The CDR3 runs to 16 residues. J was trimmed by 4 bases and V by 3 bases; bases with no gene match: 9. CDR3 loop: CASSFLPAGAPDTQYF. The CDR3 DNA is TGTGCCAGCAGCTTTCTTCCAGCGGGAGCTCCAGATACGCAGTATTTT.

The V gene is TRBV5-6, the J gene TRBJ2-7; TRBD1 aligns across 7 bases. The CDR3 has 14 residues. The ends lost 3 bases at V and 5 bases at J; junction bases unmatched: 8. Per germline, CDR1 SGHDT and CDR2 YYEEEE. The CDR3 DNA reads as TGTGCCAGCAGCTATCCGGACAGGTTCGACGAGCAGTACTTC. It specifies CASSYPDRFDEQYF.

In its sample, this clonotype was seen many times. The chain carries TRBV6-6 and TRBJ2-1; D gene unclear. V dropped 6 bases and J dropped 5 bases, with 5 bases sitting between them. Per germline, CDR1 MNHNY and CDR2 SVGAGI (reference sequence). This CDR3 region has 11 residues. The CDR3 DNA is TGTGCCAGCAGGCTAAACAATGAGCAGTTCTTC. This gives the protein CASRLNNEQFF.

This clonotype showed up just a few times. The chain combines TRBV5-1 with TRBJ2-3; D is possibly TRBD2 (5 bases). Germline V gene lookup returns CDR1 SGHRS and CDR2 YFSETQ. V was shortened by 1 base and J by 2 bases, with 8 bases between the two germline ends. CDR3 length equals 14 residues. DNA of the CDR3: TGCGCCAGCAGCTTGACTAGTAACACAGATACGCAGTATTTT. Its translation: CASSLTSNTDTQYF.

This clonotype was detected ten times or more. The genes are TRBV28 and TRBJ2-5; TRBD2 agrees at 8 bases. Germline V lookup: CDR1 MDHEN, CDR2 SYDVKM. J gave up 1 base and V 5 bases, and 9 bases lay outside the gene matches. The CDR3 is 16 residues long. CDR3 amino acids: CASSPIPSGGQETQYF. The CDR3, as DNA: TGTGCCAGCAGTCCAATCCCCAGCGGGGGCCAAGAGACCCAGTACTTC.

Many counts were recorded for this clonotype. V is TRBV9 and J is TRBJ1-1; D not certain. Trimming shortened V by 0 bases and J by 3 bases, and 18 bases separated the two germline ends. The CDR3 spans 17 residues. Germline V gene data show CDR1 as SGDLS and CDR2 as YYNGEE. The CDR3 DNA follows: TGTGCCAGCAGCGTAGAAATCTTGAAGGGTCCCTACACTGAAGCTTTCTTT. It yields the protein CASSVEILKGPYTEAFF.

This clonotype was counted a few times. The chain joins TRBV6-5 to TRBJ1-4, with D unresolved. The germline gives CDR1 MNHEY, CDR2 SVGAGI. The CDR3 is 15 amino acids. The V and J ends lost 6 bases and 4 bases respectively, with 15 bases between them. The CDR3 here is CASSLKGPSNEKLFF. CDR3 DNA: TGTGCCAGCAGCTTAAAAGGACCCAGTAATGAAAAACTGTTTTTT.

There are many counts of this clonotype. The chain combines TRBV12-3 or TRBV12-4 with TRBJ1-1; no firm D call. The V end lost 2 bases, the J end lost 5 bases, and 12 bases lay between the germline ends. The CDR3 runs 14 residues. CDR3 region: CASSLRETGTEAFF. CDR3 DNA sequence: TGTGCCAGCAGTTTAAGGGAAACCGGGACTGAAGCTTTCTTT.

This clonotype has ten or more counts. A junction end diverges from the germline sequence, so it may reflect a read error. The CDR3 sequence is CSARLGSGSAAF. The CDR3 DNA is TGCAGTGCTAGATTAGGTTCCGGCTCAGCCGCCTTC. The chain links TRBV20-1 to TRBJ1-2; D is unresolved. Germline V CDR1 and CDR2: DFQATT, SNEGSKA (reference sequence). CDR3 length: 12 amino acids.

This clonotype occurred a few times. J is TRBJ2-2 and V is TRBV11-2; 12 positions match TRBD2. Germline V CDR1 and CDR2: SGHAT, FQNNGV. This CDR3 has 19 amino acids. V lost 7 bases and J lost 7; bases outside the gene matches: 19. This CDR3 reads CASIPNRASGGVRVGELFF. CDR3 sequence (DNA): TGTGCCAGCATCCCGAACCGGGCTAGCGGGGGGGTCCGGGTCGGGGAGCTGTTTTTT.

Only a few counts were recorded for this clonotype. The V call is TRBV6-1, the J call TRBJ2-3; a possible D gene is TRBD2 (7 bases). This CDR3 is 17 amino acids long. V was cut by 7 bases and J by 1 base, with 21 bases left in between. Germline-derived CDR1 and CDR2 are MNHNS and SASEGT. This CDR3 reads CASILLGGGRGTDTQYF. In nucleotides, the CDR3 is TGTGCCAGCATCCTCCTGGGGGGGGGGCGAGGCACAGATACGCAGTATTTT.

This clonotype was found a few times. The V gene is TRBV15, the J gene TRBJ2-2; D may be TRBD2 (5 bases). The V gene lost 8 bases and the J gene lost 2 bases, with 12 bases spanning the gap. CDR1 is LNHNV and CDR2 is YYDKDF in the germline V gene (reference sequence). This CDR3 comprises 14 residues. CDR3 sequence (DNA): TGTGCCACCCATGAACTAGATAACACCGGGGAGCTGTTTTTT. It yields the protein CATHELDNTGELFF.

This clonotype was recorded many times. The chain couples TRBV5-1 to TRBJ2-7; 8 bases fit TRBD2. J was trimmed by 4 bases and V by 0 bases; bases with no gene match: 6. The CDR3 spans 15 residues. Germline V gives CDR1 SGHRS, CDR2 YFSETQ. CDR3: CASSLESGSFYEQYF. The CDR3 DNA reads TGCGCCAGCAGCTTGGAGAGCGGGAGTTTTTACGAGCAGTACTTC.

The CDR3 DNA reads as TGTGCCAGCAGCTTACTGGGGGTGGGACAGGGGGCTTACGAGCAGTACTTC. Amino acid sequence: CASSLLGVGQGAYEQYF. This chain links TRBV11-2 with TRBJ2-7; TRBD1 matches 12 bases. The CDR3 extends over 17 amino acids. The germline V gene has CDR1 SGHAT and CDR2 FQNNGV. The ends lost 2 bases at V and 4 bases at J; junction bases unmatched: 9.

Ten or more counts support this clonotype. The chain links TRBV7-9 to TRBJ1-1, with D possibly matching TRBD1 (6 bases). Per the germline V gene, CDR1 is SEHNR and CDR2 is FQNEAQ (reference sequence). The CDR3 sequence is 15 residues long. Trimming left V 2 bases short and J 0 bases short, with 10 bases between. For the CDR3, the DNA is TGTGCCAGCAGCTTATACAGGGACCTGAACACTGAAGCTTTCTTT. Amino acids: CASSLYRDLNTEAFF.

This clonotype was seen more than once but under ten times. CDR3 coding DNA: TGTGCCAGCAGCCCTCTTGGAGACAATGAGCAGTTCTTC. Its translation: CASSPLGDNEQFF. The rearrangement joins TRBV7-9 to TRBJ2-1; D uncertain. Trimming took 5 bases from V and 5 from J, leaving 10 bases between them. In germline, CDR1 is SEHNR, CDR2 FQNEAQ (reference sequence). The CDR3 contains 13 residues.

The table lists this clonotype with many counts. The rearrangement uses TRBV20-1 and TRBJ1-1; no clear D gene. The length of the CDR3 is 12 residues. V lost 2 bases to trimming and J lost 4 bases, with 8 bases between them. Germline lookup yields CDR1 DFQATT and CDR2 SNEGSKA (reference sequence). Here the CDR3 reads CSARLLGTEAFF. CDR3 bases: TGCAGTGCTAGATTGCTGGGCACTGAAGCTTTCTTT.

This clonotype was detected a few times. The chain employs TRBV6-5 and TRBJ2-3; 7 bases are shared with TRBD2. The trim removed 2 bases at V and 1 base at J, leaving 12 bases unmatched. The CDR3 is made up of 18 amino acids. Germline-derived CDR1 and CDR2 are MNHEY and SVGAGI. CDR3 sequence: CASSYGAGERGGTDTQYF. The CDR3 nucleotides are TGTGCCAGCAGTTACGGGGCGGGGGAGCGAGGCGGCACAGATACGCAGTATTTT.